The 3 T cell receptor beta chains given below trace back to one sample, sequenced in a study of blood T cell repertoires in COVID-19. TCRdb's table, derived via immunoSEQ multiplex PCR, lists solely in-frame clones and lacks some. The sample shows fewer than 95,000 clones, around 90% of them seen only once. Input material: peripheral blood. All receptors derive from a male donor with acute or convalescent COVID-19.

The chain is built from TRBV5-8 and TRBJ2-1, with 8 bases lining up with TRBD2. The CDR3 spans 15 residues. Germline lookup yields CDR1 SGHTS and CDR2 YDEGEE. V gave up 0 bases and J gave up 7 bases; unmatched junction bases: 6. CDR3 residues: CASSLDGGASNEQFF. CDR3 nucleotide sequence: TGTGCCAGCAGCTTGGACGGGGGGGCCTCGAATGAGCAGTTCTTC.

The CDR3 sequence is CASSTTGGGMNTEAFF. In DNA form, the CDR3 reads TGTGCCAGTAGTACCACAGGTGGGGGCATGAACACTGAAGCTTTCTTT. The rearrangement uses TRBV19 and TRBJ1-1; the D gene is possibly TRBD1 (6 bases). This CDR3 is 16 amino acids long. Germline V gene data show CDR1 as LNHDA and CDR2 as SQIVND (reference sequence). V lost 4 bases to trimming and J lost 0 bases, with 15 bases between them.

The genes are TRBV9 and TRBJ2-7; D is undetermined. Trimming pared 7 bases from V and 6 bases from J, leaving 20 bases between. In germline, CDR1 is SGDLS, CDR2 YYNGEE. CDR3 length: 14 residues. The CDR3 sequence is CASCWFSSHGEQYF. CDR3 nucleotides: TGTGCCAGCTGCTGGTTTAGCTCACACGGCGAGCAGTACTTC. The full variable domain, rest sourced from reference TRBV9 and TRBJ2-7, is DSGVTQTPKHLITATGQRVTLRCSPRSGDLSVYWYQQSLDQGLQFLIQYYNGEERAKGNILERFSAQQFPDLHSELNLSSLELGDSALYFCASCWFSSHGEQYFGPGTRLTVT.